This is a list of T cell receptor beta chains from one sample in a study of OX40 agonist ivuxolimab in advanced cancers. The assay was immunoSEQ multiplex PCR, and TCRdb's table has in-frame clones only and misses some. The sample lists tens of thousands of clones, 86% occurring once. The sequenced sample was CD4+ or CD8+ T cells sorted from blood, obtained in a trial of the OX40 agonist ivuxolimab. The receptors shown here come from an adult with an advanced solid tumor such as melanoma, head and neck, liver or kidney cancer. The CDR3 runs from the conserved cysteine through the conserved F or W. The D gene is left open where the match is weak. The size entry is marked missing in some rows and otherwise reads once, few, many or a size class.

CDR3,DNA,J,D,V,size
CAWSVGRLLGQYF,TGTGCCTGGAGTGTAGGCCGACTCTTGGGACAGTACTTC,TRBJ2-7,-,TRBV30,-
CASSAPGTNSYEQYF,TGCGCCAGCAGCGCCCCCGGGACCAACTCCTACGAGCAGTACTTC,TRBJ2-7,-,TRBV5-1,-
CASSPLGQGTDGYTF,TGTGCCAGCTCACCGTTAGGTCAGGGAACTGATGGCTACACCTTC,TRBJ1-2,-,TRBV18,-
CASSQTRVLDTEAFF,TGCGCCAGCAGCCAAACCAGGGTATTGGACACTGAAGCTTTCTTT,TRBJ1-1,-,TRBV4-1,-
CATSRAGTRVNEQFF,TGTGCCACCAGCAGAGCGGGGACTAGGGTCAATGAGCAGTTCTTC,TRBJ2-1,TRBD2,TRBV15,once
CATSSVRASEQYF,TGTGCCACCAGCAGTGTTAGGGCGAGCGAGCAGTACTTC,TRBJ2-7,-,TRBV15,-
CASSLGRREETQYF,TGCGCCAGCAGCTTGGGGCGCAGGGAGGAGACCCAGTACTTC,TRBJ2-5,-,TRBV5-1,few
CASSAWTGRNSPLHF,TGTGCCAGTAGTGCATGGACAGGGCGGAATTCACCCCTCCACTTT,TRBJ1-6,TRBD1,TRBV19,-
CATAHLDEQYF,TGTGCTACTGCTCACCTGGACGAGCAGTACTTC,TRBJ2-7,-,TRBV12-5,-
CAWSGGLQETQYF,TGTGCCTGGAGTGGAGGGCTCCAAGAGACCCAGTACTTC,TRBJ2-5,-,TRBV30,-
CASRPRGAGSSGYGYTF,TGTGCCAGCAGACCCAGAGGGGCAGGGAGTTCGGGCTATGGCTACACCTTC,TRBJ1-2,-,TRBV27,-
CASTPAGRYTEAFF,TGTGCCAGCACCCCAGCGGGGCGTTACACTGAAGCTTTCTTT,TRBJ1-1,-,TRBV6-1,-
CASSIGTSGYNEQFF,TGTGCCAGTAGTATAGGAACTAGCGGGTACAATGAGCAGTTCTTC,TRBJ2-1,TRBD2,TRBV19,-
CASSLDRGNTIYF,TGTGCCAGCAGCTTGGACAGGGGAAACACCATATATTTT,TRBJ1-3,TRBD1,TRBV11-3,-
CASSSGLAGVVGETQYF,TGCGCCAGCAGCTCGGGACTAGCGGGGGTAGTAGGAGAGACCCAGTACTTC,TRBJ2-5,TRBD2,TRBV5-1,-
CASSLAGSNSPLHF,TGTGCCAGCAGCTTGGCCGGGTCTAATTCACCCCTCCACTTT,TRBJ1-6,-,TRBV5-4,-
CASSSASFQGANGYTF,TGTGCCAGCAGCTCGGCTTCCTTCCAGGGGGCCAATGGCTACACCTTC,TRBJ1-2,TRBD1,TRBV7-9,-
CASSSWTGISSPLHF,TGTGCCAGCAGCTCCTGGACAGGGATTAGCTCACCCCTCCACTTT,TRBJ1-6,TRBD1,TRBV11-2,few
CAIRPSDRGSGNTIYF,TGTGCCATCAGGCCCTCGGACAGGGGATCCGGAAACACCATATATTTT,TRBJ1-3,TRBD1,TRBV10-3,-
CASSERPGTGNQPQHF,TGTGCCAGCAGTGAACGCCCCGGGACAGGTAATCAGCCCCAGCATTTT,TRBJ1-5,TRBD1,TRBV6-1,-
CASVRDGSSYNSPLHF,TGTGCCAGCGTAAGGGACGGCAGCTCCTATAATTCACCCCTCCACTTT,TRBJ1-6,-,TRBV2,-
CASSSSGQSSYEQYF,TGTGCCAGCAGCTCCTCGGGACAGAGCTCCTACGAGCAGTACTTC,TRBJ2-7,TRBD1,TRBV9,-
CASSSFPDYEQYF,TGTGCCAGCAGCTCCTTTCCAGACTACGAGCAGTACTTC,TRBJ2-7,-,TRBV7-9,once
CASSPMLWGHGYTF,TGTGCCAGCAGCCCGATGCTTTGGGGGCATGGCTACACCTTC,TRBJ1-2,-,TRBV5-8,-